One and the same sample provided the 21 T cell receptor beta chains below, sequenced in a study of beta chain features in type 1 diabetes listed by TCRdb under 2018. Receptors were amplified or captured by the immunoSEQ multiplex PCR assay. The entire isolated RNA was reverse transcribed using the High Capacity cDNA Reverse Transcription Kit, and thus expressed TCRB transcripts were sequenced. What TCRdb holds here is the immuneACCESS table cut down to in-frame rearrangements. Part of the clones is not present; checked against another copy, under half of the missing clones reflect an unresolved V gene, and the others are unexplained. Recorded for this sample are hundreds of thousands of clones; approximately 15% of them occurred a single time. The ten top clones hold roughly 0.04% of the sample. Sample: naive CD4+ T cells from blood. Sample cell subset or site, as interpreted from the label and publication: true naive CD4+ T cells. The origin of the receptors is a man aged 25 to 45 in good health.

The J gene is TRBJ2-5, the V gene TRBV4-3; D is perhaps TRBD2 (5 bases). The CDR3 extends over 18 amino acids. Trimming shortened V by 0 bases and J by 5 bases, and 22 bases separated the two germline ends. Germline assignment: CDR1 LGHNA and CDR2 YSLEER. The CDR3: CASSQETWRGPIGETQYF. In DNA form, the CDR3 reads TGCGCCAGCAGCCAAGAAACCTGGCGAGGGCCTATAGGGGAGACCCAGTACTTC.

This clone was recorded a few times. V and J are TRBV10-3 and TRBJ2-7; 8 positions match TRBD2. CDR3 size: 13 residues. The junction had 9 bases not matched to a gene; V was cut back by 10 bases and J by 4 bases. Per germline, CDR1 ENHRY and CDR2 SYGVKD. The CDR3 nucleotides read TGTGCCACCACCCCAAGCGGGAGTTACGAGCAGTACGTC. Translated, it gives CATTPSGSYEQYV.

The rearrangement links TRBV5-1 to TRBJ2-3, with 10 positions matching TRBD2. This CDR3 contains 15 residues. Germline values: CDR1 SGHRS, CDR2 YFSETQ. Trimming took 0 bases from V and 5 from J; bases not matched to a gene: 3. DNA for the CDR3: TGCGCCAGCAGCTTGGAGCGGGGGGGCCGAGATACGCAGTATTTT. It is translated as CASSLERGGRDTQYF. The whole variable domain, filled in from reference TRBV5-1 and TRBJ2-3, reads KAGVTQTPRYLIKTRGQQVTLSCSPISGHRSVSWYQQTPGQGLQFLFEYFSETQRNKGNFPGRFSGRQFSNSRSEMNVSTLELGDSALYLCASSLERGGRDTQYFGPGTRLTVL.

This clone was detected a few times. The V and J genes are TRBV2 and TRBJ2-6; 7 bases align to TRBD1. Trimming removed 7 bases from V and 2 bases from J; junction bases left unmatched: 2. The CDR3 extends over 14 amino acids. Looked up from germline, CDR1 is SNHLY and CDR2 is FYNNEI. The CDR3 nucleotides read TGTGCCAGCAAAACAGGGGCTGGGGCCAACGTCCTGACTTTC. Its protein product is CASKTGAGANVLTF.

This clone was detected many times. This specimen includes other DNA sequences encoding the same CDR3. The CDR3, as DNA: TGTGCCATCAGTGAAGGTGGAGAGACCCAGTACTTC. Amino acid sequence: CAISEGGETQYF. The V call is TRBV10-3, the J call TRBJ2-5, with D hard to call. CDR1 is ENHRY and CDR2 is SYGVKD in the germline V gene. The ends were cut back, 3 bases at V and 4 bases at J, with 6 bases in the middle. The CDR3 covers 12 residues.

This clone has a handful of counts. J is TRBJ2-7 and V is TRBV7-8; tentatively, D is TRBD1 (6 bases). The length of the CDR3 is 16 residues. Trimming cost V 2 bases and J 2 bases, with 16 bases left between them. In germline, CDR1 is SGHVS, CDR2 FQNEAQ. CDR3 loop: CASSLPSGVAPYEQYV. In DNA, the CDR3 is TGTGCCAGCAGCTTACCATCAGGGGTCGCCCCCTACGAGCAGTACGTC.

In this sample, this clone turned up a few times. V gene TRBV4-3 combines with J gene TRBJ1-1; no definite D call. This CDR3 region has 13 residues. Trimming stripped 4 bases from V and 8 bases from J, with 14 bases between. The germline CDR1 and CDR2 sequences are LGHNA and YSLEER. CDR3 amino acids: CASSPAPSLEAFF. In DNA, the CDR3 is TGCGCCAGCAGCCCAGCCCCCAGCCTAGAAGCTTTCTTT.

This clone was observed a few times. The CDR3 coding sequence is TGTGCCAGCAGCAACGGGGGAACACGCGAGCAGTACTTC. Protein: CASSNGGTREQYF. The J gene is TRBJ2-7, the V gene TRBV7-8, with D perhaps matching TRBD2 (6 bases). CDR3 size: 13 residues. Trimming took off 5 bases at V and 6 bases at J, with 14 bases between the two ends. Germline CDR1 and CDR2: SGHVS and FQNEAQ.

V and J are TRBV6-6 and TRBJ1-1; no reliable D call. Germline loops: CDR1 MNHNY, CDR2 SVGAGI (reference sequence). The CDR3 extends over 14 amino acids. The V end lost 6 bases, the J end lost 1 base, and 12 bases lay between the germline ends. CDR3 in DNA: TGTGCCAGCAGACTACCCCATGAGAACACTGAAGCTTTCTTT. Protein product: CASRLPHENTEAFF.

This clone was seen more than once but under ten times. The chain links TRBV5-7 to TRBJ2-3; 12 bases align to TRBD2. TRBV5-7 is designated an ORF whose function remains uncertain. The CDR3 extends over 19 amino acids. V was pared by 5 bases and J by 1 base, with 14 bases of the junction left unmatched. The CDR3, as DNA: TGTGCCAGCAGGAGACTAGCGGGGGCCCCAATGATTCGCACAGATACGCAGTATTTT. This gives the protein CASRRLAGAPMIRTDTQYF.

This clone was counted only a few times. The chain uses TRBV20-1 and TRBJ2-1; D gene ambiguous. Trimming pared 3 bases from V and 6 bases from J, leaving 6 bases between. The CDR3 has 11 residues. Germline CDR1 reads DFQATT; CDR2 reads SNEGSKA (reference sequence). The CDR3 DNA follows: TGCAGTGCTAGTATTGGCAATGAGCAGTTCTTC. This encodes CSASIGNEQFF.

This clone was detected a few times. This chain joins TRBV9 and TRBJ2-3; 8 nucleotides line up with TRBD2. This CDR3 has 17 residues. With 0 bases clipped from V and 0 bases from J, the junction kept 6 bases outside the gene matches. The germline V gene encodes CDR1 SGDLS and CDR2 YYNGEE. CDR3 DNA sequence: TGTGCCAGCAGCGTAGCGGGGGGGAAAAGGAGCACAGATACGCAGTATTTT. This gives the protein CASSVAGGKRSTDTQYF.

The rearrangement uses TRBV29-1 and TRBJ2-5; weak D call: TRBD2 (6 bases). The end of the DNA is better explained by TRBJ2-7, so the J call may be wrong. CDR3 length: 12 residues. Germline CDR1 and CDR2: SQVTM and ANQGSEA. The CDR3 DNA is TGCAGCGTTCGGGGGAGTGCCTACGAGCAGTACTTC. Its translation is CSVRGSAYEQYF.

This chain links TRBV21-1 with TRBJ2-7. TRBV21-1 is deemed a pseudogene. The CDR3 loop spans 12 amino acids. In nucleotides, the CDR3 is TGTGCCAGCAGCCAGTGTGAGCACGAGCAGTACTTC. It specifies CASSQCEHEQYF.

This clone has only a few counts. This CDR3 reads CASSLDSETQYF. The CDR3 coding sequence is TGTGCCAGCAGCTTAGATAGCGAGACCCAGTACTTC. This sequence joins TRBV7-2 and TRBJ2-5; the D is unclear. Germline V gives CDR1 SGHTA, CDR2 FQGNSA. The CDR3 spans 12 residues. V was trimmed by 1 base and J by 5 bases, leaving 5 bases between them.

In this sample, this clone turned up a few times. This chain connects TRBV19 to TRBJ2-7; tentatively, D is TRBD1 (5 bases). The V gene's germline CDR1 is LNHDA and CDR2 SQIVND (reference sequence). The CDR3 sequence is 14 residues long. Trimming took 4 bases from V and 2 from J, leaving 12 bases between them. CDR3 in DNA: TGTGCCAGTAGTACTCTACAGGTGACCTACGAGCAGTACTTC. Translating gives CASSTLQVTYEQYF.

The gene calls are TRBV12-5 and TRBJ2-7, with 8 bases identical to TRBD1. Trimming at V came to 6 bases and at J to 2 bases, leaving 6 bases not matched to a gene. Germline assignment: CDR1 LGHNT and CDR2 FRNRAP. The CDR3 spans 14 residues. Here the CDR3 DNA reads TGTGCTAGTGGATCTCCGGGACAGGCCTACGAGCAGTACTTC. This codes for CASGSPGQAYEQYF.

This sequence joins TRBV7-8 and TRBJ2-1, with D possibly TRBD1 on 5 matching bases. The CDR3 loop spans 13 amino acids. V was trimmed by 5 bases and J by 4 bases, leaving 9 bases between them. Germline CDR1 SGHVS, CDR2 FQNEAQ. The CDR3 nucleotides read TGTGCCAGCAGCCCCCGACAGTACAATGAGCAGTTCTTC. Amino acids: CASSPRQYNEQFF.

This sequence joins TRBV4-2 and TRBJ2-5; 7 nucleotides line up with TRBD2. The germline V gene encodes CDR1 LGHNA and CDR2 YNFKEQ. The CDR3 sequence is 14 residues long. V lost 2 bases and J lost 5; bases outside the gene matches: 5. CDR3: CASSQTGGWETQYF. The DNA of the CDR3 is TGTGCCAGCAGCCAAACGGGAGGTTGGGAGACCCAGTACTTC.

To note about this clone: Other DNA sequences within the sample encode an identical CDR3. The rearrangement uses TRBV20-1 and TRBJ2-1; D remains unclear. Germline V lookup: CDR1 DFQATT, CDR2 SNEGSKA (reference sequence). This CDR3 has 11 amino acids. Trimming left V 1 base short and J 5 bases short, with 3 bases between. The CDR3 loop is CSARGDNEQFF. The CDR3 DNA is TGCAGTGCTAGAGGCGACAATGAGCAGTTCTTC.

The chain has TRBV18 and TRBJ2-2; D ambiguous. Germline V gene data show CDR1 as KGHSH and CDR2 as LQKENI. V dropped 6 bases and J dropped 4 bases, with 18 bases sitting between them. The CDR3 has 16 amino acids. This CDR3 reads CASSPSVPVSTGELFF. The CDR3 coding sequence is TGTGCCAGCTCGCCTTCGGTACCTGTGTCCACCGGGGAGCTGTTTTTT.